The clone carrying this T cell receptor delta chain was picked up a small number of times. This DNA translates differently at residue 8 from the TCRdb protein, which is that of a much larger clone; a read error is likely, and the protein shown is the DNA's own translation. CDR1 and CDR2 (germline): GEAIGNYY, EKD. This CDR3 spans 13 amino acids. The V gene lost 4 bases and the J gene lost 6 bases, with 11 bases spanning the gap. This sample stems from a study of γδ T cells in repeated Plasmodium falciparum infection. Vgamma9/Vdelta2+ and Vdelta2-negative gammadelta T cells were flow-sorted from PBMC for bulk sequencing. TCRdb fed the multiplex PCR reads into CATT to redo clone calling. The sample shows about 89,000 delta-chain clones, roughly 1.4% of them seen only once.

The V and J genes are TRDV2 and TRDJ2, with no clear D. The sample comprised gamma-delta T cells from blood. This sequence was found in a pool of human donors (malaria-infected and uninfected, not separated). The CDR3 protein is CACDVREAAQLFF. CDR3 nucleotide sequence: TGTGCCTGTGATGTACGCGAAGCAGCACAACTCTTCTTT.